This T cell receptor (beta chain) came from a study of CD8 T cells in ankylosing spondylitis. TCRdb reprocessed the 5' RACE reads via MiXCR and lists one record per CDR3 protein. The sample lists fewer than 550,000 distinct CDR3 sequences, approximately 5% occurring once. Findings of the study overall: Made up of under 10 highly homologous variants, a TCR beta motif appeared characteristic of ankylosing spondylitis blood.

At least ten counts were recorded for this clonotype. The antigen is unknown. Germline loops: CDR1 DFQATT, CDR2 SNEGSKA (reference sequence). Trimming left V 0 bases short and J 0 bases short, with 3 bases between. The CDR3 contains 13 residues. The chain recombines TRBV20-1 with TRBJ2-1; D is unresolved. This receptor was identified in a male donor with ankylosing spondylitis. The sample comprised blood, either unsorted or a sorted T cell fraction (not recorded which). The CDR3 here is CSAREYSYNEQFF. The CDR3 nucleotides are TGCAGTGCTAGAGAATACTCCTACAATGAGCAGTTCTTC.